Each of the 22 T cell receptor beta chains below was sequenced from the same sample in a study of T cells in Graves' hyperthyroidism and ophthalmopathy (dated by TCRdb to about 2019). Libraries were prepared through multiplex PCR. Sequencing relied on an Illumina HiSeq 2000. The TCR beta CDR3 regions were amplified from RNA transcripts. The TCR CDR3 was subjected to a first round of RT-PCR using the HTBI primer set and the Qiagen OneStep RT-PCR kit. TCRdb itself trimmed the public reads at Q25 with fastp, ran MiXCR and retained productive beta chains. Entries that share a CDR3 protein sequence are merged under the most common genes and DNA. The sample table lists 600,000 to 700,000 distinct CDR3 sequences, nearly 45% of them with a count of one. Approximately 7.2% of the sample goes to the ten largest clones. Source material: peripheral blood or thyroid tissue (not recorded which). These TCRs come from an adult man with Graves' disease, either hyperthyroidism or ophthalmopathy (not recorded which).

The genes are TRBV7-2 and TRBJ2-7; D remains unclear. Trimming pared 1 base from V and 5 bases from J, leaving 9 bases between. CDR3 length: 13 residues. CDR1 is SGHTA and CDR2 is FQGNSA in the germline V gene. CDR3 region: CTSSLVGQNEQYF. The DNA of the CDR3 is TGTACCAGCAGCTTAGTAGGTCAAAACGAGCAGTACTTC. Full variable domain (outside the CDR3, taken from reference TRBV7-2 and TRBJ2-7): GAGVSQSPSNKVTEKGKDVELRCDPISGHTALYWYRQSLGQGLEFLIYFQGNSAPDKSGLPSDRFSAERTGGSVSTLTIQRTQQEDSAVYLCTSSLVGQNEQYFGPGTRLTVT.

This clonotype was counted ten times or more. This chain connects TRBV7-9 to TRBJ2-7; D is perhaps TRBD1 or TRBD2 (6 bases each). The germline V gene encodes CDR1 SEHNR and CDR2 FQNEAQ (reference sequence). Deletions cut 5 bases from V and 1 base from J, with 15 bases between. The CDR3 consists of 15 residues. This CDR3 is CASSGGQGASYEQYF. The CDR3 DNA is TGTGCCAGCAGCGGGGGGCAGGGAGCATCCTACGAGCAGTACTTC. The whole variable domain, remainder taken from reference TRBV7-9 and TRBJ2-7, is DTGVSQNPRHKITKRGQNVTFRCDPISEHNRLYWYRQTLGQGPEFLTYFQNEAQLEKSRLLSDRFSAERPKGSFSTLEIQRTEQGDSAMYLCASSGGQGASYEQYFGPGTRLTVT.

About this clonotype itself: With a much larger clone just one base away, this may be a read error. J is TRBJ2-7 and V is TRBV7-6, with 14 bases fitting TRBD2. The V segment lost 4 bases and the J segment 6 bases; nucleotides outside the gene matches: 8. Germline V gene data show CDR1 as SGHVS and CDR2 as FNYEAQ. There are 16 residues in the CDR3. As DNA, the CDR3 is TGTGCCAGCAGCTCCTGGACTAGCGGGAGGATCGGCGAGCAGTACTTC. Protein sequence: CASSSWTSGRIGEQYF.

This rearrangement joins TRBV29-1 to TRBJ1-1, with D hard to call. The ends were cut back, 4 bases at V and 0 bases at J, with 12 bases in the middle. From germline, CDR1 is SQVTM and CDR2 ANQGSEA. The CDR3 extends over 14 amino acids. As DNA, the CDR3 is TGCAGCGTTGGGTTGCCTCAAGTGAACACTGAAGCTTTCTTT. As protein: CSVGLPQVNTEAFF. The complete variable domain, with remaining parts taken from reference TRBV29-1 and TRBJ1-1, reads SAVISQKPSRDICQRGTSLTIQCQVDSQVTMMFWYRQQPGQSLTLIATANQGSEATYESGFVIDKFPISRPNLTFSTLTVSNMSPEDSSIYLCSVGLPQVNTEAFFGQGTRLTVV.

This clonotype was observed a few times. The chain joins TRBV7-2 to TRBJ1-2; D may be TRBD1 (5 bases). Germline V gene sequence: CDR1 SGHTA, CDR2 FQGNSA. The CDR3 contains 13 residues. V was shortened by 6 bases and J by 6 bases, with 14 bases between the two germline ends. The DNA of the CDR3 is TGTGCCAGCAGTCGTGGGGCGTTGGATGGCTACACCTTC. This codes for CASSRGALDGYTF. The variable domain in full, with the rest retrieved from reference TRBV7-2 and TRBJ1-2, is GAGVSQSPSNKVTEKGKDVELRCDPISGHTALYWYRQSLGQGLEFLIYFQGNSAPDKSGLPSDRFSAERTGGSVSTLTIQRTQQEDSAVYLCASSRGALDGYTFGSGTRLTVV.

Here the CDR3 DNA reads TGTGCCAGCAGCTTAGCCGGAGGACGGCTAATGAACACTGAAGCTTTCTTT. Encoded protein: CASSLAGGRLMNTEAFF. The chain links TRBV7-2 to TRBJ1-1; D call uncertain. Trimming stripped 0 bases from V and 0 bases from J, with 14 bases between. The germline V gene has CDR1 SGHTA and CDR2 FQGNSA. CDR3 length: 17 residues.

The V and J genes are TRBV25-1 and TRBJ2-7; D gene unclear. This CDR3 contains 9 residues. CDR1 is MGHDK, CDR2 SYGVNS, per germline. The V gene lost 8 bases and the J gene lost 4 bases, with 3 bases spanning the gap. CDR3 amino acids: CASAYEQYF. CDR3 in DNA: TGTGCCAGCGCGTACGAGCAGTACTTC.

This clonotype showed up many times. The V gene is TRBV25-1, the J gene TRBJ1-1; D not certain. This CDR3 region has 12 residues. Germline lookup yields CDR1 MGHDK and CDR2 SYGVNS. V lost 5 bases to trimming and J lost 2 bases, with 6 bases between them. CDR3 sequence: CASSIGNTEAFF. Here the CDR3 DNA reads TGTGCCAGCAGTATTGGAAACACTGAAGCTTTCTTT.

In regard to this clonotype: One end of the junction does not line up with germline, which may come from a read error. The gene calls are TRBV29-1 and TRBJ1-2; possibly TRBD1 for D (5 bases). Germline CDR1 SQVTM, CDR2 ANQGSEA. CDR3 length equals 14 residues. The DNA for the CDR3 is TGTGCCTGGAGCCAAGGGGTCGGGAACTATGGCTACACCTTC. Translating gives CAWSQGVGNYGYTF. Filled out from reference TRBV29-1 and TRBJ1-2, the complete variable domain reads SAVISQKPSRDICQRGTSLTIQCQVDSQVTMMFWYRQQPGQSLTLIATANQGSEATYESGFVIDKFPISRPNLTFSTLTVSNMSPEDSSIYLCAWSQGVGNYGYTFGSGTRLTVV.

The genes are TRBV10-1 and TRBJ1-1, with a tentative D call TRBD1 (5 bases). CDR3 length: 13 residues. Trimming pared 3 bases from V and 4 bases from J, leaving 9 bases between. Per the germline V gene, CDR1 is WNHNN and CDR2 is SYGVQD (reference sequence). CDR3 residues: CASSDRGATEAFF. CDR3 DNA sequence: TGCGCCAGCAGTGATAGGGGTGCCACTGAAGCTTTCTTT.

The chain recombines TRBV10-3 with TRBJ1-5, with D possibly being TRBD1 (5 bases). This CDR3 spans 15 amino acids. Trimming shortened V by 2 bases and J by 6 bases, and 14 bases separated the two germline ends. Germline V gene sequence: CDR1 ENHRY, CDR2 SYGVKD. The CDR3 loop is CAISETQGSGQPQHF. The CDR3 nucleotides are TGTGCCATCAGTGAGACCCAGGGTTCAGGTCAGCCCCAGCATTTT.

This clonotype was seen repeatedly, ten times or more. This chain links TRBV2 with TRBJ2-5, with 10 bases aligning to TRBD2. Germline values: CDR1 SNHLY, CDR2 FYNNEI. The V and J ends lost 4 bases and 5 bases, in that order; junction bases with no gene match: 10. CDR3 length: 16 residues. CDR3 protein: CASSGEAGGRLETQYF. CDR3 DNA sequence: TGTGCCAGCAGTGGAGAAGCGGGAGGGCGACTGGAGACCCAGTACTTC. Full variable domain (rest looked up from reference TRBV2 and TRBJ2-5): EPEVTQTPSHQVTQMGQEVILRCVPISNHLYFYWYRQILGQKVEFLVSFYNNEISEKSEIFDDQFSVERPDGSNFTLKIRSTKLEDSAMYFCASSGEAGGRLETQYFGPGTRLLVL.

This clonotype was counted ten times or more. This chain joins TRBV2 and TRBJ1-5; the match to TRBD1 covers 7 bases. The CDR3 is 15 amino acids. CDR1 SNHLY and CDR2 FYNNEI come from the germline V gene. V lost 4 bases and J lost 2; bases outside the gene matches: 5. This CDR3 is CASSADRVGNQPQHF. The DNA of the CDR3 is TGTGCCAGCAGTGCCGACAGGGTAGGCAATCAGCCCCAGCATTTT.

Notes on this clonotype: Given the absence of the conserved phenylalanine or tryptophan at the CDR3 end, a read error is likely. Because the CDR3's place on the DNA is in doubt, the DNA is left out and the CDR3 is given as listed by TCRdb. This rearrangement joins TRBV15 to TRBJ1-6; the table names TRBD1, a call not compared with the DNA. Germline CDR1 reads LNHNV; CDR2 reads YYDKDF (reference sequence). The CDR3 numbers 10 amino acids, ends counted. This chain's CDR3 is CATSTAGTHS.

Remarks on this clonotype: Germline and junction disagree at one end, which may indicate a read error. CDR3 nucleotides: TGTGCCAGCAGCTTGGCAACTGATGAAAAACTGTTTTTT. It is translated as CASSLATDEKLFF. This chain uses TRBV7-9 with TRBJ1-4; D is unresolved. Germline-derived CDR1 and CDR2 are SEHNR and FQNEAQ (reference sequence). This CDR3 has 13 residues. The whole variable domain, filled in from reference TRBV7-9 and TRBJ1-4, reads DTGVSQNPRHKITKRGQNVTFRCDPISEHNRLYWYRQTLGQGPEFLTYFQNEAQLEKSRLLSDRFSAERPKGSFSTLEIQRTEQGDSAMYLCASSLATDEKLFFGSGTQLSVL.

The chain uses TRBV20-1 and TRBJ2-7; 9 bases match TRBD2. J lost 0 bases, V lost 5 bases, and 11 bases had no gene match. The CDR3 spans 16 residues. CDR1 and CDR2 (germline): DFQATT, SNEGSKA (reference sequence). In DNA form, the CDR3 reads TGCAGTGCTCAATCGATAGCGGGAGCTTCCTCCTACGAGCAGTACTTC. It encodes CSAQSIAGASSYEQYF.

In its sample, this clonotype was seen a few times. The V gene is TRBV2, the J gene TRBJ1-4; D not certain. The V end lost 2 bases, the J end lost 3 bases, and 10 bases lay between the germline ends. The germline gives CDR1 SNHLY, CDR2 FYNNEI. The CDR3 runs to 15 residues. For the CDR3, the DNA is TGTGCCAGCAGTGAAAAGGGTTTACCTAATGAAAAACTGTTTTTT. Translating gives CASSEKGLPNEKLFF. The whole variable domain, remainder taken from reference TRBV2 and TRBJ1-4, is EPEVTQTPSHQVTQMGQEVILRCVPISNHLYFYWYRQILGQKVEFLVSFYNNEISEKSEIFDDQFSVERPDGSNFTLKIRSTKLEDSAMYFCASSEKGLPNEKLFFGSGTQLSVL.

This clonotype has more than one count but fewer than ten. The CDR3 loop is CASSLVPTGDTEAFF. The CDR3 nucleotides read TGCGCCAGCAGCTTGGTGCCGACAGGGGACACTGAAGCTTTCTTT. This chain links TRBV5-1 with TRBJ1-1; 8 bases agree with TRBD1. V gave up 0 bases and J gave up 3 bases; unmatched junction bases: 4. Germline V gene lookup returns CDR1 SGHRS and CDR2 YFSETQ. The CDR3 contains 15 residues.

V usage is TRBV29-1 and J usage is TRBJ1-2; D is unresolved. Germline lookup yields CDR1 SQVTM and CDR2 ANQGSEA. V dropped 8 bases and J dropped 3 bases, with 10 bases sitting between them. There are 11 residues in the CDR3. This chain's CDR3 is CSRTGDYGYTF. The CDR3 bases are TGCAGCCGCACGGGTGACTATGGCTACACCTTC. Looking up the rest from reference TRBV29-1 and TRBJ1-2 gives the full variable domain: SAVISQKPSRDICQRGTSLTIQCQVDSQVTMMFWYRQQPGQSLTLIATANQGSEATYESGFVIDKFPISRPNLTFSTLTVSNMSPEDSSIYLCSRTGDYGYTFGSGTRLTVV.

The table lists this clonotype with many counts. The rearrangement joins TRBV2 to TRBJ1-5; 7 positions agree with TRBD1. CDR3 length equals 15 residues. J lost 1 base, V lost 2 bases, and 2 bases had no gene match. Germline assignment: CDR1 SNHLY and CDR2 FYNNEI. This CDR3 is CASSESGQSNQPQHF. The CDR3 region has the DNA TGTGCCAGCAGTGAATCGGGACAGAGCAATCAGCCCCAGCATTTT.

This clonotype was found many times. This chain uses TRBV7-9 with TRBJ2-7; D unclear. Deletions cut 1 base from V and 2 bases from J, with 9 bases between. The CDR3 is 14 residues long. The germline V gene encodes CDR1 SEHNR and CDR2 FQNEAQ (reference sequence). CDR3 sequence (DNA): TGTGCCAGCAGCTTAGACTCGAATGCCTACGAGCAGTACTTC. It translates to CASSLDSNAYEQYF.

CDR3 bases: TGTGCCATCGGCCAGGGTGAAAAACTGTTTTTT. As protein: CAIGQGEKLFF. This chain uses TRBV10-3 with TRBJ1-4; TRBD1 is a possible D gene (5 bases). The V gene's germline CDR1 is ENHRY and CDR2 SYGVKD. V lost 8 bases and J 7 bases, leaving 8 bases between the germline ends. CDR3 size: 11 residues.